The 17 T cell receptor beta chains below were found in one sample sequenced in a study of cytotoxic CD8 clonotypes in ibrutinib-treated CLL (dated by TCRdb to the early 2020s). The time point label, read with the paper, signifies: progressive disease on ibrutinib. To prepare the library, the immunoSEQ multiplex PCR assay was applied. This immuneACCESS table, as held by TCRdb, lists in-frame sequences with V and J called but not all clones. Of the missing ones, under half trace to an unresolved V gene in checked studies; the others have no known cause. This sample lists roughly 300,000 clones; approximately 76% were detected once. The top ten constitute about 5.7% of the sample. Material: PBMCs, obtained at disease progression, from a patient treated with ibrutinib. The receptors here all came from a human donor with chronic lymphocytic leukemia.

A few counts support this clone. The chain links TRBV9 to TRBJ2-5; D not certain. Trimming removed 3 bases at V and 5 bases at J, with 8 bases between. The CDR3 length is 12 residues. CDR1 is SGDLS, CDR2 YYNGEE, per germline. The CDR3 region has the DNA TGTGCCAGCAGCGCCCCTAGGGAGACCCAGTACTTC. It codes for CASSAPRETQYF. Using reference TRBV9 and TRBJ2-5 for the parts outside the CDR3, the full variable domain is DSGVTQTPKHLITATGQRVTLRCSPRSGDLSVYWYQQSLDQGLQFLIQYYNGEERAKGNILERFSAQQFPDLHSELNLSSLELGDSALYFCASSAPRETQYFGPGTRLLVL.

The gene calls are TRBV18 and TRBJ1-6, with 10 positions matching TRBD1. The germline gives CDR1 KGHSH, CDR2 LQKENI. The V and J ends lost 1 base and 6 bases, in that order; junction bases with no gene match: 18. The CDR3 consists of 21 residues. The CDR3 sequence: CASSPRLSTGGWSPSNSPLHF. The CDR3 nucleotides are TGTGCCAGCTCACCACGGCTGTCGACAGGGGGCTGGTCTCCCTCTAATTCACCCCTCCACTTT.

The CDR3, as DNA: TGCGCCAGCAGCCAAGAGGAGCGGAGAAACTACAATGAGCAGTTCTTC. Encoded protein: CASSQEERRNYNEQFF. V usage is TRBV4-1 and J usage is TRBJ2-1, with D perhaps TRBD2 (5 bases). Per germline, CDR1 MGHRA and CDR2 YSYEKL. This CDR3 spans 16 amino acids. V was clipped by 0 bases and J by 3 bases, with 12 bases between them.

V gene TRBV7-9 combines with J gene TRBJ2-1, with 13 bases fitting TRBD2. V shed 10 bases and J 3 bases; nucleotides not matched to a gene: 9. CDR1 is SEHNR, CDR2 FQNEAQ, per germline (reference sequence). CDR3 length equals 16 residues. The CDR3 reads CATVGTSGTFYNEQFF. DNA for the CDR3: TGTGCCACCGTCGGGACTAGCGGGACTTTCTACAATGAGCAGTTCTTC.

This chain links TRBV5-1 with TRBJ2-5; no firm D call. Germline CDR1 SGHRS, CDR2 YFSETQ. CDR3 size: 15 residues. Trimming took off 1 base at V and 3 bases at J, with 13 bases between the two ends. The CDR3, as DNA: TGCGCCAGCAGCTTGTTTTCGGTACCTGAAGAGACCCAGTACTTC. This codes for CASSLFSVPEETQYF.

This chain uses TRBV29-1 with TRBJ2-7, with D possibly being TRBD1 (5 bases). Between the trimmed V and J ends, which lost 4 bases and 7 bases, there was a span of 17 bases. There are 13 residues in the CDR3. Per germline, CDR1 SQVTM and CDR2 ANQGSEA. The CDR3 nucleotides are TGCAGCGTTGTAATGTGGACAAGGGATGAGCAGTACTTC. Protein product: CSVVMWTRDEQYF.

The gene calls are TRBV19 and TRBJ2-7; 11 nucleotides match TRBD1. The CDR3 runs to 14 residues. V lost 6 bases to trimming and J lost 2 bases; unmatched junction nucleotides: 3. The germline V gene encodes CDR1 LNHDA and CDR2 SQIVND (reference sequence). Here the CDR3 reads CASRPGQGAYEQYF. The CDR3 DNA sequence: TGTGCCAGTAGGCCGGGACAGGGGGCCTACGAGCAGTACTTC.

The rearrangement uses TRBV29-1 and TRBJ1-1; D gene ambiguous. CDR3 length: 12 amino acids. Germline CDR1 reads SQVTM; CDR2 reads ANQGSEA. V was pared by 6 bases and J by 0 bases, with 8 bases between. The CDR3 reads CSVRSMNTEAFF. CDR3 nucleotides: TGCAGCGTGAGAAGCATGAACACTGAAGCTTTCTTT.

The chain joins TRBV5-1 to TRBJ2-7; D is ambiguous. The length of the CDR3 is 14 residues. Germline CDR1 reads SGHRS; CDR2 reads YFSETQ. The V end was cut by 1 base, the J end by 7 bases, with 15 bases between. Written as DNA, the CDR3 is TGCGCCAGCAGCTTGACCCGGGTCACCCTGGAGCAGTACTTC. The encoded protein is CASSLTRVTLEQYF.

CDR3 in DNA: TGCAGCGAAACCGGGACTAGCGGCACAGATACGCAGTATTTT. Translating gives CSETGTSGTDTQYF. The V gene is TRBV29-1, the J gene TRBJ2-3; 10 nucleotides align to TRBD2. This CDR3 is built from 14 residues. J was trimmed by 1 base and V by 7 bases; bases with no gene match: 5. CDR1 and CDR2 from the germline V gene are SQVTM and ANQGSEA.

The V gene is TRBV19, the J gene TRBJ2-1; 9 positions agree with TRBD2. Per the germline V gene, CDR1 is LNHDA and CDR2 is SQIVND (reference sequence). Trimming took 1 base from V and 8 from J; bases not matched to a gene: 3. The CDR3 totals 14 residues. The CDR3 DNA is TGTGCCAGTAGTATAGTGCGGGAGGGTCATGAGCAGTTCTTC. This sequence encodes CASSIVREGHEQFF.

This clone was seen a handful of times. V is TRBV7-9 and J is TRBJ2-7; 12 bases align to TRBD2. The CDR3 is 15 amino acids. Germline assignment: CDR1 SEHNR and CDR2 FQNEAQ (reference sequence). V shed 2 bases and J 6 bases; nucleotides not matched to a gene: 5. In nucleotides, the CDR3 is TGTGCCAGCAGCTTACTAGCGGGAGGGCCGGCCGAGCAGTACTTC. Translated, it gives CASSLLAGGPAEQYF.

V is TRBV19 and J is TRBJ1-3, with D possibly TRBD1 on 6 matching bases. V dropped 7 bases and J dropped 4 bases, with 17 bases sitting between them. CDR1 is LNHDA and CDR2 is SQIVND in the germline V gene (reference sequence). The CDR3 is 15 residues long. CDR3 in amino acids: CASITAGGAGNTIYF. CDR3 sequence (DNA): TGTGCCAGTATCACTGCTGGGGGCGCGGGAAACACCATATATTTT.

V gene TRBV4-2 combines with J gene TRBJ2-7; weak D call: TRBD2 (5 bases). CDR3 size: 15 residues. The ends were cut back, 1 base at V and 5 bases at J, with 15 bases in the middle. Germline values: CDR1 LGHNA, CDR2 YNFKEQ. The CDR3 sequence: CASSQVGEGLHEQYF. The DNA of the CDR3 is TGTGCCAGCAGCCAAGTTGGCGAGGGCCTCCACGAGCAGTACTTC.

CDR3 sequence (DNA): TGTGCCAGCAGTCCAGGGGGCGCGTTTTACGAGCAGTACTTC. This gives the protein CASSPGGAFYEQYF. The V gene is TRBV27, the J gene TRBJ2-7; 8 bases map to TRBD1. This CDR3 has 14 residues. The ends lost 5 bases at V and 4 bases at J; junction bases unmatched: 7. Germline lookup yields CDR1 MNHEY and CDR2 SMNVEV (reference sequence).

The DNA for the CDR3 is TGTGCCAGCAGAGTCGCCGGAGGGGACTACGAGCAGTACTTC. Translating gives CASRVAGGDYEQYF. The J gene is TRBJ2-7, the V gene TRBV28; a weak D match, TRBD2 (6 bases). Trimming cost V 6 bases and J 3 bases, with 15 bases left between them. Germline CDR1 is MDHEN and CDR2 is SYDVKM. CDR3 length: 14 amino acids.

The genes are TRBV27 and TRBJ1-1; possible D gene TRBD1, 5 bases. Looked up from germline, CDR1 is MNHEY and CDR2 is SMNVEV (reference sequence). This CDR3 has 15 amino acids. V shed 5 bases and J shed 3 bases, with 16 bases lying between them. CDR3 residues: CASSPPPGLDTEAFF. CDR3 coding DNA: TGTGCCAGCAGTCCCCCTCCAGGGCTAGACACTGAAGCTTTCTTT.